The 20 T cell receptor beta chains in this list originate from one sample, sequenced in a study of T-cell reconstitution after alpha-beta-depleted transplantation in children. Unique molecular identifiers featured in how the TCRbeta library was prepared. TCRdb independently ran MiXCR on the PCR reads; one entry per CDR3 protein. The sample lists approximately 400,000 distinct CDR3 sequences; 11% were seen once. The input for sequencing was PBMCs from the stem cell graft donor, taken from the stem cell graft. The receptors here all came from a human donor who donated a stem cell graft to a child with acute myeloid leukemia.

The rearrangement links TRBV2 to TRBJ2-5; D unresolved. CDR3 length: 12 amino acids. Germline V CDR1 and CDR2: SNHLY, FYNNEI. The V end lost 2 bases, the J end lost 1 base, and 2 bases lay between the germline ends. The CDR3 DNA reads TGTGCCAGCAGTGAATCCCAAGAGACCCAGTACTTC. Translation gives CASSESQETQYF.

Many counts were recorded for this clonotype. This sequence joins TRBV5-1 and TRBJ2-2; D is perhaps TRBD1 (7 bases). Looked up from germline, CDR1 is SGHRS and CDR2 is YFSETQ. V was trimmed by 7 bases and J by 0 bases, leaving 10 bases between them. CDR3 length: 14 amino acids. The CDR3 spells CASGGTANTGELFF. The CDR3 DNA sequence: TGCGCCAGCGGCGGGACAGCGAACACCGGGGAGCTGTTTTTT. Complete variable domain (other parts from reference TRBV5-1 and TRBJ2-2): KAGVTQTPRYLIKTRGQQVTLSCSPISGHRSVSWYQQTPGQGLQFLFEYFSETQRNKGNFPGRFSGRQFSNSRSEMNVSTLELGDSALYLCASGGTANTGELFFGEGSRLTVL.

This rearrangement joins TRBV20-1 to TRBJ2-1; D is perhaps TRBD2 (6 bases). Trimming pared 7 bases from V and 2 bases from J, leaving 9 bases between. The CDR3 contains 12 residues. CDR1 is DFQATT and CDR2 is SNEGSKA in the germline V gene (reference sequence). In nucleotides, the CDR3 is TGCAGTGTTGGCGGGACCTACAATGAGCAGTTCTTC. It yields the protein CSVGGTYNEQFF.

The rearrangement uses TRBV11-2 and TRBJ2-7; D call uncertain. Trimming removed 2 bases at V and 1 base at J, with 9 bases between. CDR3 length equals 14 residues. Germline loops: CDR1 SGHAT, CDR2 FQNNGV. CDR3 DNA: TGTGCCAGCAGCTTATTCACGAGTTCCTACGAGCAGTACTTC. It codes for CASSLFTSSYEQYF.

The chain has TRBV6-5 and TRBJ1-2, with a tentative D call TRBD1 (6 bases). V shed 0 bases and J shed 4 bases, with 15 bases lying between them. Germline V gene sequence: CDR1 MNHEY, CDR2 SVGAGI. The CDR3 runs 16 residues. In nucleotides, the CDR3 is TGTGCCAGCAGTTACTCGAGTCGGACAGCAGGCTATGGCTACACCTTC. This codes for CASSYSSRTAGYGYTF.

This clonotype was counted at least ten times. V is TRBV5-1 and J is TRBJ2-6; maybe TRBD1 (6 bases). V lost 4 bases to trimming and J lost 4 bases, with 12 bases between them. Per the germline V gene, CDR1 is SGHRS and CDR2 is YFSETQ. The CDR3 has 15 residues. CDR3 in amino acids: CASSRQVDGANVLTF. The CDR3 DNA is TGCGCCAGCAGCCGACAGGTGGACGGGGCCAACGTCCTGACTTTC.

V and J are TRBV12-3 or TRBV12-4 and TRBJ2-7, with 9 bases lining up with TRBD1. The CDR3 contains 12 residues. CDR3 coding DNA: TGTGCGGTCGGGACAGGGAGCTACGAGCAGTACTTC. Translating it yields CAVGTGSYEQYF.

In this sample, this clonotype turned up many times. This chain uses TRBV5-1 with TRBJ1-1, with no clear D. Trimming removed 6 bases from V and 0 bases from J, with 18 bases in between. The CDR3 loop spans 16 amino acids. The germline V gene has CDR1 SGHRS and CDR2 YFSETQ. The CDR3 nucleotides read TGCGCCAGCAAGACTATAATAGGAACAGTGAACACTGAAGCTTTCTTT. It specifies CASKTIIGTVNTEAFF.

This clonotype was counted only a few times. The J gene is TRBJ2-5, the V gene TRBV6-5; the D gene could be TRBD1 or TRBD2 (5 bases each). Per the germline V gene, CDR1 is MNHEY and CDR2 is SVGAGI. The CDR3 covers 14 residues. The V and J ends lost 0 bases and 1 base respectively, with 6 bases between them. The CDR3 coding sequence is TGTGCCAGCAGTTACTCCGGGGCCCAAGAGACCCAGTACTTC. Translated: CASSYSGAQETQYF.

The chain couples TRBV6-2 or TRBV6-3 to TRBJ1-2; the D gene is possibly TRBD1 (5 bases). Germline-derived CDR1 and CDR2 are MNHEY and SVGEGT. V lost 6 bases and J lost 0, with 11 bases in between. The CDR3 sequence is 14 residues long. Here the CDR3 reads CASSAGGANYGYTF. The DNA for the CDR3 is TGTGCCAGCAGCGCCGGGGGAGCTAACTATGGCTACACCTTC.

A few counts support this clonotype. The V call is TRBV11-2, the J call TRBJ2-7, with D perhaps TRBD2 (5 bases). The length of the CDR3 is 13 residues. V was pared by 3 bases and J by 9 bases, with 15 bases between. The germline CDR1 and CDR2 sequences are SGHAT and FQNNGV. The CDR3 loop reads CASSLGDSLGQYV. The CDR3 DNA is TGTGCCAGCAGCTTGGGAGATTCTCTGGGGCAGTACGTC.

This clonotype was seen more than once but under ten times. This chain uses TRBV4-1 with TRBJ1-4, with 8 bases lining up with TRBD1. The germline CDR1 and CDR2 sequences are MGHRA and YSYEKL. The CDR3 contains 14 residues. V gave up 2 bases and J gave up 8 bases; unmatched junction bases: 4. The CDR3 nucleotides are TGCGCCAGCAGCCAACTGACAGGGGTAGAAAAACTGTTTTTT. Translated: CASSQLTGVEKLFF.

The gene calls are TRBV10-3 and TRBJ2-3; TRBD2 agrees at 8 bases. The V gene's germline CDR1 is ENHRY and CDR2 SYGVKD. Trimming cost V 5 bases and J 2 bases; bases outside gene matches: 3. CDR3 length equals 14 residues. The CDR3: CAISQLAATDTQYF. The CDR3 DNA reads TGTGCCATCAGTCAACTAGCGGCCACAGATACGCAGTATTTT.

This clonotype appeared a few times. The chain uses TRBV15 and TRBJ1-4; the match to TRBD1 covers 8 bases. The ends lost 5 bases at V and 8 bases at J; junction bases unmatched: 10. The germline CDR1 and CDR2 sequences are LNHNV and YYDKDF (reference sequence). This CDR3 has 15 residues. The CDR3 reads CATSVTGGNGEKLFF. For the CDR3, the DNA is TGTGCCACCAGCGTCACAGGGGGTAATGGAGAAAAACTGTTTTTT.

This clonotype has just a few counts. The chain has TRBV20-1 and TRBJ2-3, with D possibly being TRBD2 (5 bases). In germline, CDR1 is DFQATT, CDR2 SNEGSKA (reference sequence). This CDR3 comprises 15 residues. Trimming took 0 bases from V and 0 from J, leaving 10 bases between them. Here the CDR3 reads CSARDGRDSTDTQYF. The CDR3 DNA sequence: TGCAGTGCTAGAGATGGGAGAGATAGCACAGATACGCAGTATTTT.

Only a few counts were recorded for this clonotype. This chain uses TRBV4-1 with TRBJ2-1, with 8 bases identical to TRBD2. Germline CDR1 and CDR2: MGHRA and YSYEKL. The CDR3 sequence is 14 residues long. The J segment lost 4 bases and the V segment lost 4 bases, leaving 3 bases of the junction unmatched. The CDR3 DNA sequence: TGCGCCAGCAGCCCCGGGACTAGATACAATGAGCAGTTCTTC. As protein: CASSPGTRYNEQFF.

This clonotype was counted between two and nine times. The V and J genes are TRBV29-1 and TRBJ2-1; 9 bases fit TRBD2. Unmatched junction bases numbered 9, after V lost 6 bases and J lost 0 bases. CDR3 length: 16 residues. Germline V gene lookup returns CDR1 SQVTM and CDR2 ANQGSEA. CDR3 amino acids: CSVPRLAVSSYNEQFF. The DNA of the CDR3 is TGCAGCGTCCCCAGACTAGCGGTAAGCTCCTACAATGAGCAGTTCTTC.

This clonotype was picked up a small number of times. The chain links TRBV12-3 or TRBV12-4 to TRBJ1-2; the D is unclear. CDR3 length: 13 residues. Trimming stripped 6 bases from V and 4 bases from J, with 12 bases between. CDR3 sequence reads: CASSTTAGYGYTF. The CDR3 DNA reads TGTGCCAGCAGCACGACGGCGGGCTATGGCTACACCTTC.

This clonotype has just a few counts. CDR3: CASSVRQGALGSPLHF. The DNA of the CDR3 is TGTGCCAGCAGCGTTCGACAGGGGGCGCTTGGTTCACCCCTCCACTTT. The chain is built from TRBV5-6 and TRBJ1-6; 10 nucleotides line up with TRBD1. V was clipped by 4 bases and J by 9 bases; unmatched bases: 10. There are 16 residues in the CDR3. Germline lookup yields CDR1 SGHDT and CDR2 YYEEEE.

This clonotype was detected only a few times. The V and J genes are TRBV20-1 and TRBJ1-5, with D possibly matching TRBD1 (5 bases). CDR1 and CDR2 (germline): DFQATT, SNEGSKA (reference sequence). This CDR3 region has 13 residues. Trimming removed 5 bases from V and 5 bases from J, with 13 bases in between. CDR3 sequence (DNA): TGCAGTGCTCAAGGGGTAAAGGATCAGCCCCAGCATTTT. As protein: CSAQGVKDQPQHF.